A single T cell receptor beta chain is shown here with its context. Its antigen is still unknown. This sample is drawn from a study of graft-versus-host responses after intestinal transplantation. Points from the study as a whole: In recipient marrow, GvH clones were found, and some appeared first in ileum or blood.

Profiling relied on immunoSEQ multiplex PCR, and the TCRdb table lists in-frame clones only, not all of them. The data contain roughly 100,000 clones, 80% to 95% of them singletons. This CDR3 has 13 amino acids. Per germline, CDR1 GTSNPN and CDR2 SVGIG (reference sequence). V was clipped by 6 bases and J by 6 bases, with 15 bases between them. The V call is TRBV30, the J call TRBJ2-1; D uncertain. This sequence was found in a human donor who received an intestinal transplant. The source was unstimulated CD8+ T cells sorted from spleen or lymph node cells, collected before intestinal transplant. The CDR3 sequence: CACLPAVGNEQFF. Here the CDR3 DNA reads TGTGCCTGTCTTCCCGCAGTGGGCAATGAGCAGTTCTTC.